These 21 T cell receptor beta chains share one sample of origin, sequenced in a study of regulatory T cells in long-lasting Graves disease. Building of the TCR beta libraries involved iRepertoire HTBI primers and Arm-PCR of CDR3 regions. TCRdb processed the multiplex PCR reads anew with MiXCR; each CDR3 protein has one entry. The top ten clones hold 12% of a sample with roughly 610,000 distinct CDR3 sequences, roughly 16% of them seen once. Time point meaning: newly diagnosed GD, antithyroid drugs for less than 3 months. PBMCs provided the RNA from which the TCR library was made. These data were also reused for a study on T cells in Graves' hyperthyroidism and ophthalmopathy.

The sample here was peripheral blood mononuclear cells (PBMCs), taken at new diagnosis, from a patient treated with antithyroid drugs. The origin of the receptors is a man younger than 30 with Graves disease.

This clonotype was detected ten times or more. The gene calls are TRBV11-3 and TRBJ2-3, with D uncertain. CDR1 and CDR2 (germline): SGHNT, YENEEA. The V and J ends lost 5 bases and 0 bases respectively, with 9 bases between them. The CDR3 contains 14 residues. CDR3 bases: TGTGCCAGCAGCCCGGAGCCTAGCACAGATACGCAGTATTTT. As protein: CASSPEPSTDTQYF.

CDR3 sequence: CASSLRGDTGQPQHF. In nucleotides, the CDR3 is TGTGCCAGCAGTTTGCGAGGGGATACGGGTCAGCCCCAGCATTTT. This chain links TRBV27 with TRBJ1-5; tentative D call: TRBD1 (5 bases). Germline values: CDR1 MNHEY, CDR2 SMNVEV (reference sequence). The CDR3 covers 15 residues. Trimming took off 3 bases at V and 6 bases at J, with 15 bases between the two ends.

The chain has TRBV27 and TRBJ2-1; D remains unclear. Germline values: CDR1 MNHEY, CDR2 SMNVEV (reference sequence). Trimming shortened V by 3 bases and J by 2 bases, and 5 bases separated the two germline ends. The CDR3 totals 13 residues. CDR3 sequence reads: CASSFHPYNEQFF. CDR3 DNA: TGTGCCAGCAGTTTTCACCCCTACAATGAGCAGTTCTTC.

This clonotype has a count of ten or more. The chain combines TRBV2 with TRBJ1-1; D ambiguous. The V gene's germline CDR1 is SNHLY and CDR2 FYNNEI. The CDR3 is 14 residues long. V was clipped by 2 bases and J by 1 base, with 8 bases between them. Here the CDR3 DNA reads TGTGCCAGCAGTGAACGGACGGCGAACACTGAAGCTTTCTTT. Its translation is CASSERTANTEAFF.

CDR3 sequence (DNA): TGTGCCAGCAGTTCACCCCCCAAGAACACCGGGGAGCTGTTTTTT. Encoded protein: CASSSPPKNTGELFF. The chain uses TRBV28 and TRBJ2-2; no definite D call. CDR1 and CDR2 (germline): MDHEN, SYDVKM. The V gene lost 4 bases and the J gene lost 1 base, with 10 bases spanning the gap. The CDR3 extends over 15 amino acids.

In this sample, this clonotype turned up a few times. This chain connects TRBV7-2 to TRBJ2-7; D possibly corresponds to TRBD2 (6 bases). This CDR3 has 18 amino acids. Trimming cost V 1 base and J 0 bases, with 19 bases left between them. Germline lookup yields CDR1 SGHTA and CDR2 FQGNSA. This CDR3 is CASSLEKTGTPSSYEQYF. CDR3 sequence (DNA): TGTGCCAGCAGCTTAGAAAAGACCGGGACTCCAAGCTCCTACGAGCAGTACTTC.

The rearrangement uses TRBV20-1 and TRBJ1-2; no reliable D call. This CDR3 is 11 amino acids long. CDR1 and CDR2 from the germline V gene are DFQATT and SNEGSKA (reference sequence). V was trimmed by 2 bases and J by 8 bases, leaving 9 bases between them. The chain's CDR3 is CSARQASGYTF. CDR3 in DNA: TGCAGTGCTAGACAGGCCTCAGGCTACACCTTC.

This chain joins TRBV24-1 and TRBJ2-3; the D gene is possibly TRBD1 (6 bases). V lost 4 bases and J lost 0, with 16 bases in between. This CDR3 region has 17 residues. Germline V CDR1 and CDR2: KGHDR, SFDVKD. CDR3 in DNA: TGTGCCACCAGTGACCACGGGACACACACTAGCACAGATACGCAGTATTTT. It translates to CATSDHGTHTSTDTQYF.

This clonotype showed up many times. The V call is TRBV3-1, the J call TRBJ1-1; D is uncertain. The germline V and J ends were trimmed by 1 base and 4 bases, with 10 bases remaining between them. CDR3 length: 14 amino acids. In germline, CDR1 is LGHDT, CDR2 YNNKEL (reference sequence). CDR3 sequence: CASSQVIVGTEAFF. The CDR3 DNA reads TGTGCCAGCAGCCAAGTGATTGTCGGCACTGAAGCTTTCTTT.

This clonotype was found many times. The V and J genes are TRBV3-1 and TRBJ2-3, with 14 bases that match TRBD2. V lost 4 bases, J lost 6 bases, and 6 bases stayed unmatched. CDR1 is LGHDT, CDR2 YNNKEL, per germline (reference sequence). The length of the CDR3 is 16 residues. The CDR3 protein is CASSPGTSGSWDTQYF. The DNA of the CDR3 is TGTGCCAGCAGCCCCGGGACTAGCGGGAGTTGGGATACGCAGTATTTT.

This clonotype occurred many times. The gene calls are TRBV2 and TRBJ1-2; D may be TRBD1 (6 bases). With 7 bases removed from V and 0 bases from J, the gap between germline ends came to 15 bases. The V gene's germline CDR1 is SNHLY and CDR2 FYNNEI. This CDR3 has 15 amino acids. The CDR3 spells CASTSRTEANYGYTF. The CDR3 DNA follows: TGTGCCAGCACTTCCAGGACAGAAGCTAACTATGGCTACACCTTC.

This clonotype was counted between two and nine times. The chain combines TRBV9 with TRBJ2-7; D is unresolved. Trimming cost V 4 bases and J 5 bases, with 22 bases left between them. This CDR3 has 16 amino acids. CDR1 and CDR2 (germline): SGDLS, YYNGEE. CDR3 in amino acids: CASSPKMVLSLDEQYF. The CDR3 bases are TGTGCCAGCAGCCCGAAGATGGTCCTGTCCCTAGACGAGCAGTACTTC. Looking up the rest from reference TRBV9 and TRBJ2-7 gives the full variable domain: DSGVTQTPKHLITATGQRVTLRCSPRSGDLSVYWYQQSLDQGLQFLIQYYNGEERAKGNILERFSAQQFPDLHSELNLSSLELGDSALYFCASSPKMVLSLDEQYFGPGTRLTVT.

This clonotype was counted only a few times. This chain joins TRBV24-1 and TRBJ1-1; maybe TRBD1 (5 bases). Germline lookup yields CDR1 KGHDR and CDR2 SFDVKD. The CDR3 covers 13 residues. Trimming left V 7 bases short and J 4 bases short, with 12 bases between. The CDR3 sequence: CATSVPGGTEAFF. The CDR3 coding sequence is TGTGCCACCAGCGTACCCGGGGGCACTGAAGCTTTCTTT.

This clonotype was seen many times. V gene TRBV28 combines with J gene TRBJ2-7; possible D gene TRBD2, 5 bases. This CDR3 contains 16 residues. In germline, CDR1 is MDHEN, CDR2 SYDVKM. The V end lost 6 bases, the J end lost 1 base, and 19 bases lay between the germline ends. The CDR3 coding sequence is TGTGCCAGCAGCACGGAGGTCAGGTTGGGGTCCTACGAGCAGTACTTC. It yields the protein CASSTEVRLGSYEQYF.

Concerning this clonotype: This may be a read error, as it is one base from a much larger clone. The chain combines TRBV10-3 with TRBJ1-2, with D perhaps matching TRBD1 (6 bases). V gave up 6 bases and J gave up 10 bases, with 18 bases separating them. This CDR3 is built from 13 residues. Germline V gives CDR1 ENHRY, CDR2 SYGVKD. CDR3 nucleotide sequence: TGTGCCATCAGCCCCACAGGGAGGCAAGACTACACCTTC. Translated: CAISPTGRQDYTF.

This clonotype occurred many times. V usage is TRBV9 and J usage is TRBJ2-3; D unresolved. The CDR3 runs 14 residues. Looked up from germline, CDR1 is SGDLS and CDR2 is YYNGEE. V lost 4 bases, J lost 1 base, and 10 bases lay in between. CDR3 in DNA: TGTGCCAGCAGCCCGCAGGTCGGCACAGATACGCAGTATTTT. Amino acid sequence: CASSPQVGTDTQYF.

This clonotype was picked up many times. The chain employs TRBV4-1 and TRBJ2-3, with 9 bases lining up with TRBD1. The CDR3 is 18 residues long. Germline trimming cut 0 bases from V and 2 bases from J; bases unmatched to any gene: 9. In germline, CDR1 is MGHRA, CDR2 YSYEKL. CDR3 in DNA: TGCGCCAGCAGCCAAGATCGACGGGACAGGGCAATCACAGATACGCAGTATTTT. Translating it yields CASSQDRRDRAITDTQYF.

This clonotype was recorded a few times. This chain joins TRBV29-1 and TRBJ1-2; D is unclear. The germline gives CDR1 SQVTM, CDR2 ANQGSEA. V was cut by 7 bases and J by 2 bases, with 11 bases left in between. The CDR3 has 12 residues. CDR3 amino acids: CSALEENYGYTF. CDR3 sequence (DNA): TGCAGCGCCCTGGAGGAAAACTATGGCTACACCTTC.

This clonotype was counted at least ten times. The chain recombines TRBV12-3 or TRBV12-4 with TRBJ2-7; 8 positions agree with TRBD2. CDR3 length equals 14 residues. With V trimmed by 6 bases and J by 5 bases, 9 bases remained unmatched. CDR3 DNA: TGTGCCAGCAGAGTAGCGGGAAGGGGCGACGAGCAGTACTTC. This gives the protein CASRVAGRGDEQYF.

This chain joins TRBV2 and TRBJ2-3, with 11 bases identical to TRBD2. There are 18 residues in the CDR3. After removal of 5 bases from V and 3 bases from J, the junction contained 13 bases not matched to a gene. Germline-derived CDR1 and CDR2 are SNHLY and FYNNEI. CDR3 region: CASSNLGTSGTATDTQYF. CDR3 bases: TGTGCCAGCAGTAACCTCGGGACTAGCGGAACAGCGACAGATACGCAGTATTTT.

This clonotype has more than one count but fewer than ten. The chain has TRBV13 and TRBJ1-6; 7 nucleotides agree with TRBD1. The CDR3 length is 15 residues. The V gene end was trimmed by 4 bases and the J gene end by 6 bases; junction bases not matched to a gene: 6. Germline-derived CDR1 and CDR2 are PRHDT and FYEKMQ (reference sequence). The CDR3 region has the DNA TGTGCCAGCAGCTCCACAGGGGTTGCTAATTCACCCCTCCACTTT. Encoded protein: CASSSTGVANSPLHF.